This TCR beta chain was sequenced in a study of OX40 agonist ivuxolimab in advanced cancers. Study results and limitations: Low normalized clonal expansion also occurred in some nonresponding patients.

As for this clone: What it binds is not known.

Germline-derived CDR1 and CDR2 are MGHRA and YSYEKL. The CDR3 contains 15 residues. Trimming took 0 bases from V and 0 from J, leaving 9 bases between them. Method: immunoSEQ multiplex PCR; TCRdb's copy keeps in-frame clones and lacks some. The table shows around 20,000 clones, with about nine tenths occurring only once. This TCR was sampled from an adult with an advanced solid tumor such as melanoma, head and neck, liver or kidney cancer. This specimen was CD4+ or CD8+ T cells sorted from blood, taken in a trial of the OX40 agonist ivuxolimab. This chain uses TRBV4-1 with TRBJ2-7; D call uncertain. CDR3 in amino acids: CASSQENKSSYEQYF. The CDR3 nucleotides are TGCGCCAGCAGCCAAGAAAACAAAAGCTCCTACGAGCAGTACTTC.